Listed below are T cell receptor beta chains from one sample, sequenced in a study of OX40 agonist ivuxolimab in advanced cancers. Generated by immunoSEQ multiplex PCR, the TCRdb table keeps only in-frame clones and is missing some. The sample has about 45,000 clones, 75% to 85% seen once. This specimen consisted of CD4+ or CD8+ T cells sorted from blood, obtained in a trial of the OX40 agonist ivuxolimab. The receptors shown here come from an adult with an advanced solid tumor such as melanoma, head and neck, liver or kidney cancer. Each CDR3 is given with its conserved first and last residue. The D gene is left open where the match is weak. A row's size may be missing; if present it is once, few, many or a size class.

cdr3_length: 15
d_call: NA
j_call: TRBJ1-2
clone_size: NA
v_call: TRBV15
cdr3_aa: CATSRDSADGYGYTF
cdr3_nt: TGTGCCACCAGCAGAGATTCGGCGGACGGCTATGGCTACACCTTC

cdr3_length: 12
d_call: NA
j_call: TRBJ1-2
clone_size: NA
v_call: TRBV29-1
cdr3_aa: CSVEDRTYGYTF
cdr3_nt: TGCAGCGTTGAAGACAGGACTTATGGCTACACCTTC

cdr3_length: 13
d_call: TRBD2
j_call: TRBJ2-1
clone_size: NA
v_call: TRBV30
cdr3_aa: CAWNPTSGNEQFF
cdr3_nt: TGTGCCTGGAACCCCACTAGCGGCAATGAGCAGTTCTTC

cdr3_length: 14
d_call: NA
j_call: TRBJ1-6
clone_size: NA
v_call: TRBV6-6
cdr3_aa: CASTMGHYNSPLHF
cdr3_nt: TGTGCCAGCACCATGGGACACTATAATTCACCCCTCCACTTT

cdr3_length: 15
d_call: NA
j_call: TRBJ2-7
clone_size: NA
v_call: TRBV6-5
cdr3_aa: CASSYEGRQLDEQYF
cdr3_nt: TGTGCCAGCAGTTACGAGGGACGGCAGCTCGACGAGCAGTACTTC

cdr3_length: 14
d_call: NA
j_call: TRBJ2-7
clone_size: NA
v_call: TRBV2
cdr3_aa: CASSVGGVGYEQYF
cdr3_nt: TGTGCCAGCAGTGTAGGAGGGGTCGGCTACGAGCAGTACTTC

cdr3_length: 18
d_call: TRBD2
j_call: TRBJ2-1
clone_size: NA
v_call: TRBV11-1
cdr3_aa: CASSLTSGGPSSYNEQFF
cdr3_nt: TGTGCCAGCAGCTTGACTAGCGGGGGGCCTTCTTCCTACAATGAGCAGTTCTTC

cdr3_length: 15
d_call: TRBD1
j_call: TRBJ1-2
clone_size: NA
v_call: TRBV6-5
cdr3_aa: CASSSQGQGLSGYTF
cdr3_nt: TGTGCCAGCAGTTCTCAGGGACAGGGGTTGTCCGGCTACACCTTC

cdr3_length: 14
d_call: TRBD1
j_call: TRBJ2-7
clone_size: NA
v_call: TRBV10-3
cdr3_aa: CAISPGQGSYEQYF
cdr3_nt: TGTGCCATCAGCCCGGGACAGGGGTCCTACGAGCAGTACTTC

cdr3_length: 14
d_call: NA
j_call: TRBJ1-1
clone_size: NA
v_call: TRBV18
cdr3_aa: CASSGRAGNTEAFF
cdr3_nt: TGTGCCAGCTCCGGACGTGCAGGAAACACTGAAGCTTTCTTT

cdr3_length: 13
d_call: TRBD1
j_call: TRBJ2-7
clone_size: NA
v_call: TRBV5-7
cdr3_aa: CASSSTGGDEQYF
cdr3_nt: TGTGCCAGCAGCTCTACAGGGGGCGACGAGCAGTACTTC

cdr3_length: 15
d_call: TRBD1
j_call: TRBJ1-1
clone_size: NA
v_call: TRBV6-5
cdr3_aa: CASSYGRTGRTEAFF
cdr3_nt: TGTGCCAGCAGTTACGGACGGACAGGAAGAACTGAAGCTTTCTTT

cdr3_length: 16
d_call: TRBD1
j_call: TRBJ2-7
clone_size: once
v_call: TRBV18
cdr3_aa: CASSPLDQGGVHEQYF
cdr3_nt: TGTGCCAGCTCACCCCTGGATCAAGGGGGCGTCCACGAGCAGTACTTC

cdr3_length: 13
d_call: TRBD1
j_call: TRBJ1-1
clone_size: NA
v_call: TRBV19
cdr3_aa: CASSGTGGTEAFF
cdr3_nt: TGTGCCAGTAGCGGAACAGGGGGCACTGAAGCTTTCTTT

cdr3_length: 15
d_call: TRBD2
j_call: TRBJ2-7
clone_size: NA
v_call: TRBV11-2
cdr3_aa: CASSLDRTSRYEQYF
cdr3_nt: TGTGCCAGCAGCTTAGATCGGACTAGCCGTTACGAGCAGTACTTC

cdr3_length: 17
d_call: TRBD2
j_call: TRBJ2-3
clone_size: NA
v_call: TRBV15
cdr3_aa: CATSRDKMAGGTDTQYF
cdr3_nt: TGTGCCACCAGCAGAGATAAGATGGCGGGAGGCACAGATACGCAGTATTTT

cdr3_length: 15
d_call: NA
j_call: TRBJ1-5
clone_size: NA
v_call: TRBV7-8
cdr3_aa: CASSPRTAYNQPQHF
cdr3_nt: TGTGCCAGCAGCCCTCGGACAGCATACAATCAGCCCCAGCATTTT